This T cell receptor (beta chain) was identified in a study of CD8+CD57+ T cells in acquired aplastic anemia (dated by TCRdb to between 2018 and 2020). The study in broad terms: On average, sorted CD4+ and CD8+ cells yielded 3.2 ug of extracted DNA, with a range of about 0.17 to 27.4 ug. Healthy donor samples averaged about 10 million reads for CD4+ and approximately 11 million for CD8+ cells.

Genomic DNA was used as template for profiling of TCR beta VDJ combinations and CDR3 sequences. An Illumina HiSeq 2000 was used for TCR repertoire sequencing. The study's own analysis went as follows. TRBV/TRBJ rearrangement plots, CDR3 size and DJ length profiles, and Simpson's diversity index were used to evaluate the repertoires. The immunodominant clone was defined as the most abundant DNA sequence in deep sequencing data. CDR3 amino acid sequences were screened for sharing across subjects and compared with published repertoires and the VDJdb database. The public reads were quality trimmed at Q25 with fastp and then assembled into clones with MiXCR by TCRdb, keeping productive beta chains. Entries that share a CDR3 protein sequence are merged under the most common genes and DNA. The V and J calls and clone size are TCRdb's, not the authors'. The table for this sample lists under 250,000 distinct CDR3 sequences; 30% to 40% of them were counted only once. The ten largest account for 1% to 1.3% of the sample.

TCR repertoires of sorted CD4+ and CD8+ blood T cells from severe aplastic anemia patients and healthy subjects were deep-sequenced in the study. Ficoll-Paque density gradient centrifugation was used to isolate peripheral blood mononuclear cells. Before DNA was extracted, CD4+ and CD8+ T cells were sorted using either FACS or magnetic beads. In the germline V gene (reference sequence), CDR1 corresponds to LGHDT and CDR2 to YNNKEL. Including the terminal cysteine and phenylalanine, the CDR3 comprises 13 residues. Solely the CDR3 DNA is kept, with 39 bases framed from the first base. A distance of 10 bases separates the germline ends of V and J, which lose 4 bases and 3 bases respectively. The investigation overall reported the following: Some 27 CD8+ CDR3 sequences were found in both patients and controls but appeared to be highly expressed in patients and within the immunodominant clones of the patients. Patients and healthy controls showed no significant difference in CD8+ Simpson's diversity (P=0.060).

This clonotype was detected many times. It has no known antigen specificity. No much larger clone exists at a distance of one base, and base qualities are not known. The sequenced material came from sorted CD4+, CD8+, or CD8+CD57+ T cells (not recorded which) from PBMCs. This TCR derives from a human donor in good health, serving as a control. The chain uses TRBV3-1 and TRBJ2-7; the D gene cannot be resolved reliably. The nucleotide sequence reads as follows: TGTGCCAGCAGCCGCAGATTCGACTACGAGCAGTACTTC. It translates to CASSRRFDYEQYF.